This TCR beta chain was captured by sequencing in a study of blood T cell repertoires in COVID-19. This CDR3 has 15 residues. The V and J ends lost 5 bases and 2 bases respectively, with 16 bases between them. CDR1 and CDR2 (germline): MDHEN, SYDVKM. Authors' methods: For nucleated cells, counts were estimated from reference gene primer amplification. The protocol was immunoSEQ multiplex PCR, while the TCRdb copy is restricted to in-frame clones and leaves out a portion. That table furnishes V, J and clone size, whereas the DNA furnished D and trimming. The repertoire has about 180,000 clones, more than 75% of them found once; the top ten carry 15% to 20%.

The chain employs TRBV28 and TRBJ2-7, with D maybe TRBD1 (5 bases). Source material: PBMCs or T cells enriched from blood (not recorded which). This clonotype was sampled from a woman aged 50 to 65 who had recovered from COVID-19. Here the CDR3 DNA reads TGTGCCAGCAGTCTGGCCCCCAGGGCTCCCTACGAGCAGTACTTC. Translation: CASSLAPRAPYEQYF.